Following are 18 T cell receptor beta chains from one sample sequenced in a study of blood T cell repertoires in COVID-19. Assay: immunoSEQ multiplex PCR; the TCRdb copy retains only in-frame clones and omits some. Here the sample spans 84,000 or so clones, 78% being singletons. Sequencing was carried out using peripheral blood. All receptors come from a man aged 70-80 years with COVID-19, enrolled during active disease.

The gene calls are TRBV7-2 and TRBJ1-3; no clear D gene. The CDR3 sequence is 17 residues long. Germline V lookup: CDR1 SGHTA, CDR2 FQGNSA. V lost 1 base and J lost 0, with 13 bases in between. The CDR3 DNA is TGTGCCAGCAGCTTAGTCTTAGCCCTCAACTCTGGAAACACCATATATTTT. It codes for CASSLVLALNSGNTIYF.

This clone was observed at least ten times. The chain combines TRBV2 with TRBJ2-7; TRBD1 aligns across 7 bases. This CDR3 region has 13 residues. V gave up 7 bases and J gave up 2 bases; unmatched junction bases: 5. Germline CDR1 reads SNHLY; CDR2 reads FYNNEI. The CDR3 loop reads CASTGTDPYEQYF. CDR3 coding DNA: TGTGCCAGCACAGGGACAGACCCCTACGAGCAGTACTTC.

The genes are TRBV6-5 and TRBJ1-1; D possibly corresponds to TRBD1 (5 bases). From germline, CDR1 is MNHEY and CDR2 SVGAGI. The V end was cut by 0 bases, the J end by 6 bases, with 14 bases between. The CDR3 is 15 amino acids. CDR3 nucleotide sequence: TGTGCCAGCAGTTACTCCATCCAGGGTCGGGCTGAAGCTTTCTTT. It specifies CASSYSIQGRAEAFF.

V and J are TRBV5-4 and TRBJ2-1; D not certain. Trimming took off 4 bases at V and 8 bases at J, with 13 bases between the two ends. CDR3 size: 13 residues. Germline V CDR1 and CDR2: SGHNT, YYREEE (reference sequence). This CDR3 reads CASSLALSYEQFF. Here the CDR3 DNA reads TGTGCCAGCAGCCTGGCGTTAAGCTATGAGCAGTTCTTC.

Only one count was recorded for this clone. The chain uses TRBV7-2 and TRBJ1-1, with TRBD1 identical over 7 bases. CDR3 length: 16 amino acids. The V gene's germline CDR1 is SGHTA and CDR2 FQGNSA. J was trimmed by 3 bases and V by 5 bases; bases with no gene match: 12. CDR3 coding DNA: TGTGCCAGCAGCCCAGACAGGGTAGGAGGGTACACTGAAGCTTTCTTT. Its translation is CASSPDRVGGYTEAFF.

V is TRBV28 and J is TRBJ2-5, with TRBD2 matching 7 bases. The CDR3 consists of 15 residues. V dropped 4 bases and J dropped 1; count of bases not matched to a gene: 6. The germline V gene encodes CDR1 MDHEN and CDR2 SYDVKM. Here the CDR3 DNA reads TGTGCCAGCAGTTACAGCGGGACCCTCCAAGAGACCCAGTACTTC. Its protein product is CASSYSGTLQETQYF.

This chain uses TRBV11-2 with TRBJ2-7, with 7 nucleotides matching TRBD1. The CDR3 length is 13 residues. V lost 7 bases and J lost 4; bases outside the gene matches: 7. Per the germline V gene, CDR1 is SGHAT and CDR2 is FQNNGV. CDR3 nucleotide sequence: TGTGCCAGCACCCTGGACAGGAAATACGAGCAGTACTTC. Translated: CASTLDRKYEQYF.

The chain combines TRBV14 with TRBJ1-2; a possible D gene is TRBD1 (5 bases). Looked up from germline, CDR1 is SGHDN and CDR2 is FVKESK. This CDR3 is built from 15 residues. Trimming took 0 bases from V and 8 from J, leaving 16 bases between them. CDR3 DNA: TGTGCCAGCAGCCAAGATCTGCGGGGGTTAGGGGGCTACACCTTC. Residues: CASSQDLRGLGGYTF.

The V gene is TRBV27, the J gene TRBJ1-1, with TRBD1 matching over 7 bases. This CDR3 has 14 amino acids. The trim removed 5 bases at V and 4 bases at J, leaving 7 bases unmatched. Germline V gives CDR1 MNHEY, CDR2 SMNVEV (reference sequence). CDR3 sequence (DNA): TGTGCCAGCAGTCCACAAGCAGGGGGCACTGAAGCTTTCTTT. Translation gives CASSPQAGGTEAFF.

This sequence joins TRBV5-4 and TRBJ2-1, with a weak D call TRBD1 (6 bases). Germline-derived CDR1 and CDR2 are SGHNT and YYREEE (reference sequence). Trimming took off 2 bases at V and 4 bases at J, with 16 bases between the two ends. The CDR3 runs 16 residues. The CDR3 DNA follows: TGTGCCAGCAGCTTAGACCAGGGACAAACATACAATGAGCAGTTCTTC. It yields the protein CASSLDQGQTYNEQFF.

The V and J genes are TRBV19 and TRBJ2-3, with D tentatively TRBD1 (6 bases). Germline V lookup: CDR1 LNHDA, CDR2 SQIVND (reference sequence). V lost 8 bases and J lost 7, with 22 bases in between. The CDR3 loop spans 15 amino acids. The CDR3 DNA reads TGTGCCAGTTCCGAAAGGGGGACGGGAAGGAATACGCAGTATTTT. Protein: CASSERGTGRNTQYF.

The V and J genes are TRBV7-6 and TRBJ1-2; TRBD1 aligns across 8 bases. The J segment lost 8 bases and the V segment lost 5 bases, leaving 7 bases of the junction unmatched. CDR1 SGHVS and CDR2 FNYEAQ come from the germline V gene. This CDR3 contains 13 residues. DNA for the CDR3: TGTGCCAGCAGCCCCCGGACAGGGAACGGCTACACCTTC. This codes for CASSPRTGNGYTF.

The CDR3 DNA is TGTGCCAGCAGCGGGTTGATAAGCTCTCCTAGCACAGATACGCAGTATTTT. Translating gives CASSGLISSPSTDTQYF. The chain recombines TRBV9 with TRBJ2-3, with no clear D. CDR3 length: 17 residues. CDR1 and CDR2 from the germline V gene are SGDLS and YYNGEE. V shed 3 bases and J shed 0 bases, with 17 bases lying between them. Looking up the rest from reference TRBV9 and TRBJ2-3 gives the full variable domain: DSGVTQTPKHLITATGQRVTLRCSPRSGDLSVYWYQQSLDQGLQFLIQYYNGEERAKGNILERFSAQQFPDLHSELNLSSLELGDSALYFCASSGLISSPSTDTQYFGPGTRLTVL.

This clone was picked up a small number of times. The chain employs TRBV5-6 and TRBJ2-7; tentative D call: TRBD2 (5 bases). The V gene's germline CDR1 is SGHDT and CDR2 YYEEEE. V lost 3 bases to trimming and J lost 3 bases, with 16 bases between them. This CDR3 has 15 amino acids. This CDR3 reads CASSSLEGGRYEQYF. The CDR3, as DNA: TGTGCCAGCAGCTCCCTGGAAGGAGGACGCTACGAGCAGTACTTC.

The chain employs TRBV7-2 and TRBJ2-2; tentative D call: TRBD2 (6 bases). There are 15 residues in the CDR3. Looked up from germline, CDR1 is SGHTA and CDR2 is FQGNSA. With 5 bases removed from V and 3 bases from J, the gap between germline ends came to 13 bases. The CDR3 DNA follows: TGTGCCAGCAGCCCCCCGGGACTTTACACCGGGGAGCTGTTTTTT. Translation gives CASSPPGLYTGELFF. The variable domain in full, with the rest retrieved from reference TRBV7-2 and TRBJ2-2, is GAGVSQSPSNKVTEKGKDVELRCDPISGHTALYWYRQSLGQGLEFLIYFQGNSAPDKSGLPSDRFSAERTGGSVSTLTIQRTQQEDSAVYLCASSPPGLYTGELFFGEGSRLTVL.

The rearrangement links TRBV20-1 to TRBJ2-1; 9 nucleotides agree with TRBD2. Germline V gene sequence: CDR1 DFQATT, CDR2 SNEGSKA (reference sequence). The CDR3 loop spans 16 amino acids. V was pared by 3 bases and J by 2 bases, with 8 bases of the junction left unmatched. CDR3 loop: CSASDRAGGAYNEQFF. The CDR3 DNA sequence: TGCAGTGCTAGTGACCGAGCGGGAGGAGCCTACAATGAGCAGTTCTTC.

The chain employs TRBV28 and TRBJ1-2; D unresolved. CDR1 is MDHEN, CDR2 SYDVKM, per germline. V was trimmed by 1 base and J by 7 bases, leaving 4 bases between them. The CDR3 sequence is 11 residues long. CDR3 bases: TGTGCCAGCAGTTTATCGGTTGGCTACACCTTC. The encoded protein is CASSLSVGYTF.

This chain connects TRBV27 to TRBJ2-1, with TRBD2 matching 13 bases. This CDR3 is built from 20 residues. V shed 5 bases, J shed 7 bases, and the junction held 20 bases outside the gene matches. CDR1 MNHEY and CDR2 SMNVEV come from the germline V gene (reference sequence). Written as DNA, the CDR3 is TGTGCCAGCAGTCCACCAAGATCAGGACTAGCGGGAGAAGGGAAGAATGAGCAGTTCTTC. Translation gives CASSPPRSGLAGEGKNEQFF.